The 20 T cell receptor beta chains below were found in one sample sequenced in a study of blood T cell repertoires in COVID-19. Profiled with immunoSEQ multiplex PCR; TCRdb holds only in-frame clones, not every one. The repertoire includes 150,000 to 200,000 clones, about 90% of them detected once, and about 2.3% sits in the top ten. Sequencing was carried out using PBMCs or T cells enriched from blood (not recorded which). The origin of the receptors is a woman aged 25 to 39 who had recovered from COVID-19.

J is TRBJ1-6 and V is TRBV7-2; maybe TRBD1 (5 bases). The CDR3 is 14 residues long. The V gene's germline CDR1 is SGHTA and CDR2 FQGNSA. V shed 5 bases and J shed 4 bases, with 9 bases lying between them. In DNA form, the CDR3 reads TGTGCCAGCAGCGAGCAGGGTTATAATTCACCCCTCCACTTT. Amino acids: CASSEQGYNSPLHF.

This chain uses TRBV7-2 with TRBJ1-2; D remains unclear. The germline gives CDR1 SGHTA, CDR2 FQGNSA. The CDR3 is made up of 14 amino acids. V gave up 5 bases and J gave up 5 bases, with 15 bases separating them. The CDR3 spells CASSVPMVEYGYTF. The CDR3 DNA is TGTGCCAGCAGCGTACCTATGGTTGAATATGGCTACACCTTC.

The V call is TRBV9, the J call TRBJ1-1; TRBD1 agrees at 7 bases. Germline V gene data show CDR1 as SGDLS and CDR2 as YYNGEE. There are 13 residues in the CDR3. Trimming cost V 4 bases and J 1 base; bases outside gene matches: 1. CDR3 region: CASSRQGNTEAFF. The CDR3 DNA follows: TGTGCCAGCAGCAGACAGGGGAACACTGAAGCTTTCTTT. Based on the CDR3 plus reference TRBV9 and TRBJ1-1, the full variable domain is DSGVTQTPKHLITATGQRVTLRCSPRSGDLSVYWYQQSLDQGLQFLIQYYNGEERAKGNILERFSAQQFPDLHSELNLSSLELGDSALYFCASSRQGNTEAFFGQGTRLTVV.

The sample holds a few counts of this clone. In the same sample, other DNA sequences code for this CDR3. V usage is TRBV7-8 and J usage is TRBJ1-1; D call uncertain. CDR3 length: 15 amino acids. V was shortened by 0 bases and J by 1 base, with 9 bases between the two germline ends. Germline-derived CDR1 and CDR2 are SGHVS and FQNEAQ. CDR3 in amino acids: CASSLARGTNTEAFF. CDR3 sequence (DNA): TGTGCCAGCAGCTTAGCCCGGGGAACGAACACTGAAGCTTTCTTT. Together with reference TRBV7-8 and TRBJ1-1, the CDR3 gives the full variable domain: GAGVSQSPRYKVAKRGQDVALRCDPISGHVSLFWYQQALGQGPEFLTYFQNEAQLDKSGLPSDRFFAERPEGSVSTLKIQRTQQEDSAVYLCASSLARGTNTEAFFGQGTRLTVV.

This clone was detected only once. This CDR3 reads CASSLQAGANVLTF. The CDR3 DNA reads as TGTGCCAGCAGCTTGCAGGCTGGGGCCAACGTCCTGACTTTC. J is TRBJ2-6 and V is TRBV5-6; D remains ambiguous. The CDR3 has 14 residues. V was cut by 1 base and J by 2 bases, with 4 bases left in between. CDR1 and CDR2 (germline): SGHDT, YYEEEE.

This clone occurred once. V usage is TRBV11-3 and J usage is TRBJ1-2, with TRBD1 matching over 7 bases. This CDR3 has 13 amino acids. In germline, CDR1 is SGHNT, CDR2 YENEEA. V lost 5 bases and J lost 7; bases outside the gene matches: 7. CDR3 in DNA: TGTGCCAGCAGCCACTCGTCAGGGGGTGGCTACACCTTC. Translating it yields CASSHSSGGGYTF. The entire variable domain, with the rest obtained from reference TRBV11-3 and TRBJ1-2, is as follows: EAGVVQSPRYKIIEKKQPVAFWCNPISGHNTLYWYLQNLGQGPELLIRYENEEAVDDSQLPKDRFSAERLKGVDSTLKIQPAELGDSAVYLCASSHSSGGGYTFGSGTRLTVV.

The V gene is TRBV18, the J gene TRBJ1-1, with D possibly being TRBD1 (5 bases). This CDR3 contains 16 residues. The germline gives CDR1 KGHSH, CDR2 LQKENI. V was trimmed by 0 bases and J by 1 base, leaving 12 bases between them. In DNA form, the CDR3 reads TGTGCCAGCTCACCACCTGGCGGACACACGAACACTGAAGCTTTCTTT. Residues: CASSPPGGHTNTEAFF.

This CDR3 is CASSQDLGDQPQHF. The CDR3 DNA reads TGCGCCAGCAGCCAAGACCTAGGGGATCAGCCCCAGCATTTT. The genes are TRBV4-3 and TRBJ1-5; TRBD1 might be the D (5 bases). Germline CDR1 is LGHNA and CDR2 is YSLEER. V lost 0 bases and J 5 bases, leaving 8 bases between the germline ends. The CDR3 is made up of 14 amino acids.

The V gene is TRBV7-8, the J gene TRBJ1-1; TRBD1 is a possible D gene (6 bases). V dropped 2 bases and J dropped 3 bases, with 10 bases sitting between them. The CDR3 spans 14 residues. The germline V gene encodes CDR1 SGHVS and CDR2 FQNEAQ. CDR3: CASSLTGFDTEAFF. CDR3 nucleotides: TGTGCCAGCAGCTTAACAGGGTTTGACACTGAAGCTTTCTTT.

The gene calls are TRBV4-2 and TRBJ2-2; D remains unclear. V was cut by 3 bases and J by 10 bases, with 9 bases left in between. The V gene's germline CDR1 is LGHNA and CDR2 YNFKEQ. This CDR3 is 12 amino acids long. In DNA form, the CDR3 reads TGTGCCAGCAGCCAGAGAGGTGAGGAGCTGTTTTTT. Translating gives CASSQRGEELFF.

The chain employs TRBV7-2 and TRBJ1-4; D not certain. CDR3 size: 15 residues. Germline V gene sequence: CDR1 SGHTA, CDR2 FQGNSA. V lost 6 bases to trimming and J lost 8 bases, with 19 bases between them. This CDR3 reads CASRQISGVGEKLFF. CDR3 nucleotide sequence: TGTGCCAGCAGACAAATCTCCGGGGTAGGCGAAAAACTGTTTTTT.

This clone was seen only once. The chain has TRBV9 and TRBJ1-2, with D possibly being TRBD1 (5 bases). Germline V CDR1 and CDR2: SGDLS, YYNGEE. With 3 bases removed from V and 4 bases from J, the gap between germline ends came to 13 bases. This CDR3 spans 14 amino acids. CDR3 in amino acids: CASSADQQVYGYTF. As DNA, the CDR3 is TGTGCCAGCAGCGCCGATCAACAGGTCTATGGCTACACCTTC.

This chain uses TRBV18 with TRBJ2-5, with D possibly matching TRBD2 (5 bases). Per germline, CDR1 KGHSH and CDR2 LQKENI. There are 13 residues in the CDR3. The germline V and J ends were trimmed by 3 bases and 5 bases, with 10 bases remaining between them. The chain's CDR3 is CASSPGEKETQYF. Here the CDR3 DNA reads TGTGCCAGCTCACCCGGGGAGAAGGAGACCCAGTACTTC.

The chain joins TRBV7-2 to TRBJ2-1, with D unresolved. Per germline, CDR1 SGHTA and CDR2 FQGNSA. Trimming removed 1 base at V and 5 bases at J, with 15 bases between. The CDR3 spans 16 residues. Here the CDR3 reads CASSLELGGGDNEQFF. CDR3 in DNA: TGTGCCAGCAGCTTAGAGCTCGGCGGCGGAGACAATGAGCAGTTCTTC.

This CDR3 reads CASSQGVGNQPQHF. As DNA, the CDR3 is TGTGCCAGCAGCCAGGGGGTAGGCAATCAGCCCCAGCATTTT. V gene TRBV9 combines with J gene TRBJ1-5; 7 bases map to TRBD1. V lost 4 bases to trimming and J lost 2 bases; unmatched junction nucleotides: 3. The germline CDR1 and CDR2 sequences are SGDLS and YYNGEE. The CDR3 runs 14 residues. The full variable domain, completed using reference TRBV9 and TRBJ1-5, is DSGVTQTPKHLITATGQRVTLRCSPRSGDLSVYWYQQSLDQGLQFLIQYYNGEERAKGNILERFSAQQFPDLHSELNLSSLELGDSALYFCASSQGVGNQPQHFGDGTRLSIL.

V gene TRBV9 combines with J gene TRBJ1-5; the match to TRBD1 covers 12 bases. Germline assignment: CDR1 SGDLS and CDR2 YYNGEE. This CDR3 spans 16 amino acids. The junction had 5 bases not matched to a gene; V was cut back by 3 bases and J by 4 bases. The chain's CDR3 is CASSGGTGGGNQPQHF. CDR3 coding DNA: TGTGCCAGCAGCGGAGGGACAGGGGGCGGAAATCAGCCCCAGCATTTT.

The V call is TRBV5-5, the J call TRBJ2-7; TRBD1 matches at 7 bases. The germline CDR1 and CDR2 sequences are SGHKS and YYEKEE (reference sequence). The CDR3 has 14 residues. V shed 2 bases and J 2 bases; nucleotides not matched to a gene: 4. CDR3 bases: TGTGCCAGCAGCTTCCGGGACAGCACCTACGAGCAGTACTTC. This codes for CASSFRDSTYEQYF. The entire variable domain, with the rest obtained from reference TRBV5-5 and TRBJ2-7, is as follows: DAGVTQSPTHLIKTRGQQVTLRCSPISGHKSVSWYQQVLGQGPQFIFQYYEKEERGRGNFPDRFSARQFPNYSSELNVNALLLGDSALYLCASSFRDSTYEQYFGPGTRLTVT.

The genes are TRBV11-2 and TRBJ2-5; D remains ambiguous. Germline assignment: CDR1 SGHAT and CDR2 FQNNGV. This CDR3 has 15 residues. Trimming removed 0 bases from V and 0 bases from J, with 8 bases in between. CDR3 DNA sequence: TGTGCCAGCAGCTTAGATCCGACTGACCAAGAGACCCAGTACTTC. This encodes CASSLDPTDQETQYF. Based on the CDR3 plus reference TRBV11-2 and TRBJ2-5, the full variable domain is EAGVAQSPRYKIIEKRQSVAFWCNPISGHATLYWYQQILGQGPKLLIQFQNNGVVDDSQLPKDRFSAERLKGVDSTLKIQPAKLEDSAVYLCASSLDPTDQETQYFGPGTRLLVL.

The rearrangement uses TRBV18 and TRBJ2-1; TRBD2 aligns across 8 bases. The junction had 5 bases not matched to a gene; V was cut back by 8 bases and J by 2 bases. The germline CDR1 and CDR2 sequences are KGHSH and LQKENI. This CDR3 region has 14 residues. The CDR3 sequence: CASGPTSAYNEQFF. The DNA of the CDR3 is TGTGCCAGCGGGCCGACTAGCGCCTACAATGAGCAGTTCTTC.

The V gene is TRBV6-2 or TRBV6-3, the J gene TRBJ2-5; tentative D call: TRBD2 (5 bases). CDR1 MNHEY and CDR2 SVGEGT come from the germline V gene. The CDR3 has 14 amino acids. Deletions cut 5 bases from V and 5 bases from J, with 15 bases between. The CDR3 region is CASSKLGGSETQYF. The CDR3 nucleotides are TGTGCCAGCAGTAAACTAGGAGGTTCTGAGACCCAGTACTTC.